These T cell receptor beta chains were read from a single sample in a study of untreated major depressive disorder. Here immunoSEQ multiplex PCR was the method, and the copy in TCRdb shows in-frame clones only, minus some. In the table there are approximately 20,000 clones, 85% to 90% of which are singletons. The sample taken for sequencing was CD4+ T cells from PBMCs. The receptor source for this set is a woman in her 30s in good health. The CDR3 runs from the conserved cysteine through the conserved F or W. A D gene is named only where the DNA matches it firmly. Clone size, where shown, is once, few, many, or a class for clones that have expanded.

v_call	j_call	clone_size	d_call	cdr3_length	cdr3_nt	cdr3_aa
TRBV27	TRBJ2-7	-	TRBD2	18	TGTGCCAGCAGCCTAGGACTAGCGGGTATAAAGGTGCCCTACGAGCAGTACTTC	CASSLGLAGIKVPYEQYF
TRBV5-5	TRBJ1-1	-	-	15	TGTGCCAGCAGCTTGAGAATTCCGGGTCACACTGAAGCTTTCTTT	CASSLRIPGHTEAFF
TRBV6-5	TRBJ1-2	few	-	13	TGTGCCAGCAGTTACCGAACTAACTATGGCTACACCTTC	CASSYRTNYGYTF
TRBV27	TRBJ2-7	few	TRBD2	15	TGTGCCAGCAGTTTTGTAGCGGGCCTCAAATACGAGCAGTACTTC	CASSFVAGLKYEQYF
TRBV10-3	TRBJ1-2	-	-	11	TGTGCCATCAGTGAAAGGGATGGCTACACCTTC	CAISERDGYTF
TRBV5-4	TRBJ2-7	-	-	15	TGTGCCAGCAGCCGGCTAGGTGAGAGAACGTACGAGCAGTACTTC	CASSRLGERTYEQYF
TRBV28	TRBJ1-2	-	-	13	TGTGCCAGCAGCCGGCAGGGCCTCTATGGCTACACCTTC	CASSRQGLYGYTF
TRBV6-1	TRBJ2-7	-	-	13	TGTGCCAGCAGCCGGGGACCTGTCTACGAGCAGTACTTC	CASSRGPVYEQYF
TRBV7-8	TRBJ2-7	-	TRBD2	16	TGTGCCAGCAGCCTACGGACTAGCTTGATAGCGTACGAGCAGTACTTC	CASSLRTSLIAYEQYF
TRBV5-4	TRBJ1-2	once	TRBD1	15	TGTGCCAGCAGCTATACAGGGGGCAGGGGCTATGGCTACACCTTC	CASSYTGGRGYGYTF
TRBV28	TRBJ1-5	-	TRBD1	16	TGTGCCAGCAGGACCACAGGGGGGTCTAGCAATCAGCCCCAGCATTTT	CASRTTGGSSNQPQHF
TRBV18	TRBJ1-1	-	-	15	TGTGCCAGCTCACTATCCGGGACAAAGAACACTGAAGCTTTCTTT	CASSLSGTKNTEAFF
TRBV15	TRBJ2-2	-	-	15	TGTGCCACCAGCAGAACCGGGACCCCGGTCCGGGAGCTGTTTTTT	CATSRTGTPVRELFF
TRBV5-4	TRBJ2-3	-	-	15	TGTGCCAGCAGCAAGACCCCCACAGTCGCAGATACGCAGTATTTT	CASSKTPTVADTQYF
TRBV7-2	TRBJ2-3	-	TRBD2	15	TGTGCCAGCAGCTCCCAGGGACTAGGAGCAGATACGCAGTATTTT	CASSSQGLGADTQYF
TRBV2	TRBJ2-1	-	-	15	TGTGCCAGCAGTTTCCGAGGGGCCTACCAGGATGAGCAGTTCTTC	CASSFRGAYQDEQFF
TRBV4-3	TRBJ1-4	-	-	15	TGCGCCAGCAGCCAAGATAGGGCAGCAGGGGAAAAACTGTTTTTT	CASSQDRAAGEKLFF